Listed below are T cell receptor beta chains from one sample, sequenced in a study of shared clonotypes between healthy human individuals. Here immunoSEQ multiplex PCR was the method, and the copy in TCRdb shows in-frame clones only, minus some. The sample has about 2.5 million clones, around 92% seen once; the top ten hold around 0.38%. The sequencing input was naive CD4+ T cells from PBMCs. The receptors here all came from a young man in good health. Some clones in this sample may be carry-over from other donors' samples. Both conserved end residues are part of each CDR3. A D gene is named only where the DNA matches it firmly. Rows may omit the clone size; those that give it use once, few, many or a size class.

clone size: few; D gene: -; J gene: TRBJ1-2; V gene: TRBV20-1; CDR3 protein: CSASWTVENTF; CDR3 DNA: TGCAGTGCTAGTTGGACGGTCGAGAACACCTTC
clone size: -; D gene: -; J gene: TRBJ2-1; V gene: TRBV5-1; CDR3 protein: CASSLNGISYNEQFF; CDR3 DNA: TGCGCCAGCAGCTTGAACGGGATCTCCTACAATGAGCAGTTCTTC
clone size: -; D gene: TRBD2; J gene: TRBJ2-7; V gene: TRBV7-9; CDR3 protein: CASSLRLAGGPNEQYF; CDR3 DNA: TGTGCCAGCAGCTTGCGACTAGCGGGAGGGCCCAACGAGCAGTACTTC
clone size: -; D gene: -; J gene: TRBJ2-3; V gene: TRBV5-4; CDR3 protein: CASSSAGVRGTDTQYF; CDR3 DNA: TGTGCCAGCAGCTCAGCAGGGGTTCGGGGAACAGATACGCAGTATTTT
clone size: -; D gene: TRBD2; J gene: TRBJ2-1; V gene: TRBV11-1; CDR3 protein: CASSPAGGAYNEQFF; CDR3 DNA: TGTGCCAGCAGCCCAGCGGGAGGTGCCTACAATGAGCAGTTCTTC
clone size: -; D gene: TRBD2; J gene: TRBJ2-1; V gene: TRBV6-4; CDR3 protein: CASSGTSGSLKYNEQFF; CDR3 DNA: TGTGCCAGCAGTGGGACTAGCGGGAGCTTGAAATACAATGAGCAGTTCTTC
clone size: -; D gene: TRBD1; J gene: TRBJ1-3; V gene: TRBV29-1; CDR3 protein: CSVDKQGTGNTIYF; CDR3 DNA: TGCAGCGTTGACAAACAGGGGACTGGAAACACCATATATTTT
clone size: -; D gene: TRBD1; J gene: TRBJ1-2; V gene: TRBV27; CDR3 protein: CASSLTGVVGYTF; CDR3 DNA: TGTGCCAGCAGCCTAACAGGGGTGGTCGGCTACACCTTC
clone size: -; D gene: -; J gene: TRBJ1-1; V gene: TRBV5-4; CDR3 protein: CASSPPLALSTEAFF; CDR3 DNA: TGTGCCAGCAGCCCACCGCTCGCCCTGAGCACTGAAGCTTTCTTT
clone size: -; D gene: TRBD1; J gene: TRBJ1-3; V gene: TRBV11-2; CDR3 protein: CASSLGQGRGNTIYF; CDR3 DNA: TGTGCCAGCAGCTTAGGACAGGGTAGAGGAAACACCATATATTTT
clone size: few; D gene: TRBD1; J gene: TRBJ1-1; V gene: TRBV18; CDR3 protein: CASSPKGTANTEAFF; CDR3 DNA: TGTGCCAGCTCACCCAAGGGGACAGCGAACACTGAAGCTTTCTTT
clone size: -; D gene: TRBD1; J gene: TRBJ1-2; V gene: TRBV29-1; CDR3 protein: CSGSGTGGNYGYTF; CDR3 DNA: TGCAGCGGCTCCGGGACAGGGGGCAACTATGGCTACACCTTC
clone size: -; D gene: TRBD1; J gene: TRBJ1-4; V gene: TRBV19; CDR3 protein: CASSPNRGTNEKLFF; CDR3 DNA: TGTGCCAGTAGTCCCAACAGGGGGACTAATGAAAAACTGTTTTTT
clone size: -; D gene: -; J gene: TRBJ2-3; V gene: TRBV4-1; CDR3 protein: CASSQGRDTSSTDTQYF; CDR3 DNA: TGCGCCAGCAGCCAGGGCCGGGACACCTCTAGCACAGATACGCAGTATTTT
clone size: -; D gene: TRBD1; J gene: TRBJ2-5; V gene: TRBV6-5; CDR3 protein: CASFRGPETQYF; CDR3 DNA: TGTGCCAGCTTCAGGGGGCCAGAGACCCAGTACTTC
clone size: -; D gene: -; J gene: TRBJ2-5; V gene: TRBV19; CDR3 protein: CASSHQHDIQETQYF; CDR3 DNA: TGTGCCAGTAGCCACCAACACGACATCCAAGAGACCCAGTACTTC
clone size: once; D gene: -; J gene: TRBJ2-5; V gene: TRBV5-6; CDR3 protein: CASSLVGGETQYF; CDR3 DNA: TGTGCCAGCAGCCTAGTAGGGGGGGAGACCCAGTACTTC
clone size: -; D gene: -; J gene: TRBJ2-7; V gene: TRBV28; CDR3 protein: CASSLGPRGGEQYF; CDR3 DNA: TGTGCCAGCAGTTTGGGGCCGAGGGGTGGCGAGCAGTACTTC
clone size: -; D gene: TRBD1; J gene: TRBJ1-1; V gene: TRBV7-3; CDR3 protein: CASSLNPLTGGVTEAFF; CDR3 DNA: TGTGCCAGCAGCCTGAACCCCTTGACAGGGGGCGTCACTGAAGCTTTCTTT
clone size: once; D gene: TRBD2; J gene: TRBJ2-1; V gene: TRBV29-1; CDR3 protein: CSVPGTSGSSYNEQFF; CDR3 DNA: TGCAGCGTCCCCGGGACTAGCGGAAGCTCCTACAATGAGCAGTTCTTC
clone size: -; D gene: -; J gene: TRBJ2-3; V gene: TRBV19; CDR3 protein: CASSKEADTQYF; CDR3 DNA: TGTGCCAGTAGTAAGGAGGCAGATACGCAGTATTTT
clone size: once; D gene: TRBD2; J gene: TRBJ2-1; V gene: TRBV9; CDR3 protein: CASSVGLAGFGEQFF; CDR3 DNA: TGTGCCAGCAGCGTAGGACTAGCGGGGTTCGGTGAGCAGTTCTTC
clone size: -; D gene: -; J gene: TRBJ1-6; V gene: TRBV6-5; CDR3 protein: CASRPMVWNSPLHF; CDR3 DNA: TGTGCCAGCAGACCGATGGTATGGAATTCACCCCTCCACTTT
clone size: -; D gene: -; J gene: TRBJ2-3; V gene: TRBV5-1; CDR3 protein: CASSLGGTTSTDTQYF; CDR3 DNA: TGCGCCAGCAGCTTGGGGGGGACAACTAGCACAGATACGCAGTATTTT
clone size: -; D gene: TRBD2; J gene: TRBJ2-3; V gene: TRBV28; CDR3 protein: CASTLREGFGSTDTQYF; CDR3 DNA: TGTGCCAGCACCCTAAGGGAGGGCTTCGGGAGCACAGATACGCAGTATTTT
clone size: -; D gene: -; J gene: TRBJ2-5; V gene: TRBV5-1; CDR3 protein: CASSLFTQETQYF; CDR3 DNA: TGCGCCAGCAGCTTGTTCACCCAAGAGACCCAGTACTTC
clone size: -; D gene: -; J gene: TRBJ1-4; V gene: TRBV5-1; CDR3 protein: CASKETGTPGLHEKLFF; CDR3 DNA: TGCGCCAGCAAGGAAACCGGGACCCCCGGCCTCCATGAAAAACTGTTTTTT
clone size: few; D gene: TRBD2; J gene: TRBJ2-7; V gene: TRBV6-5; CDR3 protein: CASSQSPSGPYEQYF; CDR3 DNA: TGTGCCAGCAGCCAATCCCCTAGCGGACCGTACGAGCAGTACTTC
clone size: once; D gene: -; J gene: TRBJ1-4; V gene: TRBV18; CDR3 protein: CASSNTTWDVNEKLFF; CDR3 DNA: TGTGCCAGCTCCAATACCACCTGGGACGTTAATGAAAAACTGTTTTTT
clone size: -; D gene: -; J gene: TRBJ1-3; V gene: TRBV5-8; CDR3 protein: CASSLGGTGNTIYF; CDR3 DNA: TGTGCCAGCAGCTTAGGAGGGACTGGAAACACCATATATTTT
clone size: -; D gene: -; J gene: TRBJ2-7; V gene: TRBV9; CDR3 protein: CASSPRIAYEQYF; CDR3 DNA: TGTGCCAGCAGCCCAAGAATTGCCTACGAGCAGTACTTC
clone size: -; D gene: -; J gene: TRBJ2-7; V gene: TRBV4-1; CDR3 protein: CASSRDRYEQYF; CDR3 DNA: TGCGCCAGCAGCCGAGACAGGTACGAGCAGTACTTC
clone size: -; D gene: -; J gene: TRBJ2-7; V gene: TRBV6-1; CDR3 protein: CASSDRIEPGEQYF; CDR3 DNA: TGTGCCAGCAGTGACAGGATCGAGCCTGGGGAGCAGTACTTC
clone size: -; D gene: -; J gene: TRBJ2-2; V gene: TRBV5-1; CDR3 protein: CASSPGQPNTGELFF; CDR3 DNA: TGCGCCAGCAGCCCAGGACAGCCGAACACCGGGGAGCTGTTTTTT